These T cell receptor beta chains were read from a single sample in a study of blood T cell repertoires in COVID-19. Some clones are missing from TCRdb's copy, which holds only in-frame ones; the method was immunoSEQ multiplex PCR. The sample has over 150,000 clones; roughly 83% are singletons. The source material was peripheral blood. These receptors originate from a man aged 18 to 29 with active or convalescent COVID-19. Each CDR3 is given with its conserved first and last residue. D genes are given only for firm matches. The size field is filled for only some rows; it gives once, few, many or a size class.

cdr3_aa: CASRPRDRGRVYGYTF
cdr3_nt: TGTGCCAGCAGGCCCCGGGACAGGGGGCGCGTCTATGGCTACACCTTC
j_call: TRBJ1-2
v_call: TRBV5-6
clone_size: NA
d_call: TRBD1

cdr3_aa: CASSLTENYGYTF
cdr3_nt: TGTGCCAGCAGTTTAACTGAAAACTATGGCTACACCTTC
j_call: TRBJ1-2
v_call: TRBV27
clone_size: once
d_call: NA

cdr3_aa: CASSQDRTGGYSGANVLTF
cdr3_nt: TGTGCCAGCAGCCAAGATAGGACAGGGGGTTACTCTGGGGCCAACGTCCTGACTTTC
j_call: TRBJ2-6
v_call: TRBV3-1/TRBV3-2
clone_size: once
d_call: TRBD1

cdr3_aa: CASSPPGLRTYEQYF
cdr3_nt: TGTGCCAGCTCACCACCTGGACTCAGGACCTACGAGCAGTACTTC
j_call: TRBJ2-7
v_call: TRBV18
clone_size: NA
d_call: NA

cdr3_aa: CASSSASTGGSNYGYTF
cdr3_nt: TGTGCCAGCAGTTCGGCAAGCACAGGGGGCAGCAACTATGGCTACACCTTC
j_call: TRBJ1-2
v_call: TRBV28
clone_size: NA
d_call: TRBD1

cdr3_aa: CASSAPGQNTGELFF
cdr3_nt: TGTGCCAGCAGTGCTCCGGGACAGAACACCGGGGAGCTGTTTTTT
j_call: TRBJ2-2
v_call: TRBV6-2/TRBV6-3
clone_size: NA
d_call: NA

cdr3_aa: CASSRTGGRSDGYTF
cdr3_nt: TGTGCCAGCAGCCGTACAGGGGGGCGCAGCGATGGCTACACCTTC
j_call: TRBJ1-2
v_call: TRBV14
clone_size: few
d_call: TRBD1

cdr3_aa: CASSKSGDEAFF
cdr3_nt: TGTGCCAGTAGTAAATCAGGGGATGAAGCTTTCTTT
j_call: TRBJ1-1
v_call: TRBV19
clone_size: once
d_call: NA

cdr3_aa: CASSPGHLKQNTGELFF
cdr3_nt: TGTGCCAGCAGCCCGGGACACTTGAAACAGAACACCGGGGAGCTGTTTTTT
j_call: TRBJ2-2
v_call: TRBV7-9
clone_size: NA
d_call: NA

cdr3_aa: CASIRTGGVLYGYTF
cdr3_nt: TGTGCCAGCATTCGGACAGGGGGCGTCCTCTATGGCTACACCTTC
j_call: TRBJ1-2
v_call: TRBV6-5
clone_size: NA
d_call: TRBD1

cdr3_aa: CASSPAGSPDNEQFF
cdr3_nt: TGTGCCAGCAGTCCAGCGGGTAGCCCCGACAATGAGCAGTTCTTC
j_call: TRBJ2-1
v_call: TRBV28
clone_size: NA
d_call: NA

cdr3_aa: CASSQTGIPSGGYTF
cdr3_nt: TGTGCCAGCAGTCAGACAGGGATCCCATCTGGTGGCTACACCTTC
j_call: TRBJ1-2
v_call: TRBV6-5
clone_size: NA
d_call: TRBD1

cdr3_aa: CASSVGRNPSTGELFF
cdr3_nt: TGTGCCAGCAGCGTAGGGAGGAATCCGAGCACCGGGGAGCTGTTTTTT
j_call: TRBJ2-2
v_call: TRBV9
clone_size: few
d_call: NA

cdr3_aa: CASSQPRGPLHF
cdr3_nt: TGTGCCAGTAGCCAACCCCGGGGGCCCCTCCACTTT
j_call: TRBJ1-6
v_call: TRBV19
clone_size: NA
d_call: NA

cdr3_aa: CAITGQGNSPLHF
cdr3_nt: TGTGCCATCACAGGGCAGGGAAATTCACCCCTCCACTTT
j_call: TRBJ1-6
v_call: TRBV12-3/TRBV12-4
clone_size: NA
d_call: NA

cdr3_aa: CASSSQQGPTEAFF
cdr3_nt: TGTGCCAGCAGCAGTCAACAGGGGCCCACTGAAGCTTTCTTT
j_call: TRBJ1-1
v_call: TRBV2
clone_size: NA
d_call: TRBD1

cdr3_aa: CASSVARRGTDTQYF
cdr3_nt: TGTGCCAGCAGCGTAGCTCGAAGAGGCACAGATACGCAGTATTTT
j_call: TRBJ2-3
v_call: TRBV9
clone_size: NA
d_call: NA

cdr3_aa: CASRGRVGTEAFF
cdr3_nt: TGTGCCAGTAGGGGCAGGGTAGGTACTGAAGCTTTCTTT
j_call: TRBJ1-1
v_call: TRBV19
clone_size: NA
d_call: NA

cdr3_aa: CASSPGLAGVYEQYF
cdr3_nt: TGTGCCAGCAGTCCTGGACTAGCGGGGGTTTACGAGCAGTACTTC
j_call: TRBJ2-7
v_call: TRBV7-9
clone_size: NA
d_call: TRBD2

cdr3_aa: CASSLFGFSNQPQHF
cdr3_nt: TGTGCCAGCAGCTTGTTCGGTTTTAGCAATCAGCCCCAGCATTTT
j_call: TRBJ1-5
v_call: TRBV5-6
clone_size: NA
d_call: NA

cdr3_aa: CASSSRTGVYSPLHF
cdr3_nt: TGTGCCAGCAGCTCCCGGACAGGGGTGTATTCACCCCTCCACTTT
j_call: TRBJ1-6
v_call: TRBV11-2
clone_size: NA
d_call: TRBD1

cdr3_aa: CASSSPNDRPNYGYTF
cdr3_nt: TGTGCCAGCAGCTCTCCAAACGACAGACCAAACTATGGCTACACCTTC
j_call: TRBJ1-2
v_call: TRBV11-2
clone_size: NA
d_call: NA

cdr3_aa: CASSPSRTGMKSYEQYF
cdr3_nt: TGTGCCAGCTCACCGTCCCGGACAGGGATGAAATCCTACGAGCAGTACTTC
j_call: TRBJ2-7
v_call: TRBV18
clone_size: NA
d_call: TRBD1

cdr3_aa: CASSELKGATNEKLFF
cdr3_nt: TGTGCCAGCAGTGAATTAAAAGGGGCAACTAATGAAAAACTGTTTTTT
j_call: TRBJ1-4
v_call: TRBV25-1
clone_size: NA
d_call: NA

cdr3_aa: CASSQVYGANRAYEQYF
cdr3_nt: TGCGCCAGCAGCCAAGTATATGGGGCAAACAGGGCCTACGAGCAGTACTTC
j_call: TRBJ2-7
v_call: TRBV4-1
clone_size: NA
d_call: NA

cdr3_aa: CASSPPTREQYF
cdr3_nt: TGTGCCAGCTCACCACCAACCCGGGAGCAGTACTTC
j_call: TRBJ2-7
v_call: TRBV18
clone_size: NA
d_call: NA

cdr3_aa: CASRLRNGDSEQFF
cdr3_nt: TGTGCCAGCAGGCTACGAAATGGAGACAGTGAGCAGTTCTTC
j_call: TRBJ2-1
v_call: TRBV5-4
clone_size: NA
d_call: NA

cdr3_aa: CAISESGQGIGYEQYF
cdr3_nt: TGTGCCATCAGTGAGTCGGGACAGGGTATAGGCTACGAGCAGTACTTC
j_call: TRBJ2-7
v_call: TRBV10-3
clone_size: NA
d_call: TRBD1

cdr3_aa: CASSFRGETEETQYF
cdr3_nt: TGTGCCAGCAGCTTCAGGGGCGAGACGGAAGAGACCCAGTACTTC
j_call: TRBJ2-5
v_call: TRBV5-5
clone_size: NA
d_call: NA

cdr3_aa: CASSSQTGLDSVF
cdr3_nt: TGTGCCAGCAGCTCACAGACAGGGCTTGATTCGGTCTTC
j_call: TRBJ2-1
v_call: TRBV13
clone_size: NA
d_call: TRBD1

cdr3_aa: CASSSAGIGNQPQHF
cdr3_nt: TGTGCCAGCAGCTCCGCGGGAATTGGCAATCAGCCCCAGCATTTT
j_call: TRBJ1-5
v_call: TRBV7-9
clone_size: few
d_call: NA

cdr3_aa: CASSQTSLGEYGYTF
cdr3_nt: TGCGCCAGCAGCCAAACTAGTCTCGGCGAGTATGGCTACACCTTC
j_call: TRBJ1-2
v_call: TRBV4-1
clone_size: once
d_call: NA

cdr3_aa: CASSLGVWNIQYF
cdr3_nt: TGTGCCAGTAGCCTAGGGGTGTGGAACATTCAGTACTTC
j_call: TRBJ2-4
v_call: TRBV19
clone_size: NA
d_call: NA

cdr3_aa: CASRRESSYNSPLHF
cdr3_nt: TGTGCCAGCAGACGAGAAAGCTCCTATAATTCACCCCTCCACTTT
j_call: TRBJ1-6
v_call: TRBV6-5
clone_size: few
d_call: NA

cdr3_aa: CASSLKGGLGSGYTF
cdr3_nt: TGTGCCAGCAGCTTGAAAGGAGGGCTCGGAAGTGGCTACACCTTC
j_call: TRBJ1-2
v_call: TRBV5-6
clone_size: NA
d_call: NA

cdr3_aa: CASTNQVTANTGELFF
cdr3_nt: TGTGCCAGTACCAATCAGGTTACCGCGAACACCGGGGAGCTGTTTTTT
j_call: TRBJ2-2
v_call: TRBV28
clone_size: NA
d_call: NA

cdr3_aa: CASSFDNLGRRNYGYTF
cdr3_nt: TGTGCCAGCAGCTTTGACAACCTGGGGAGGAGGAACTATGGCTACACCTTC
j_call: TRBJ1-2
v_call: TRBV5-5
clone_size: once
d_call: NA

cdr3_aa: CASGKGLPTDTQYF
cdr3_nt: TGTGCCAGCGGCAAAGGACTGCCAACAGATACGCAGTATTTT
j_call: TRBJ2-3
v_call: TRBV7-2
clone_size: NA
d_call: NA

cdr3_aa: CASSPMWGGGNQPQHF
cdr3_nt: TGTGCCAGCAGCCCCATGTGGGGGGGCGGGAATCAGCCCCAGCATTTT
j_call: TRBJ1-5
v_call: TRBV5-8
clone_size: NA
d_call: NA

cdr3_aa: CASSLAGSGVGNTIYF
cdr3_nt: TGCGCCAGCAGCTTGGCCGGGTCAGGGGTCGGAAACACCATATATTTT
j_call: TRBJ1-3
v_call: TRBV5-1
clone_size: NA
d_call: NA

cdr3_aa: CASSLGPGATRTDTQYF
cdr3_nt: TGTGCCAGCAGCTTGGGCCCAGGGGCTACACGCACAGATACGCAGTATTTT
j_call: TRBJ2-3
v_call: TRBV5-4
clone_size: NA
d_call: NA

cdr3_aa: CASRRGSGLAFADTQYF
cdr3_nt: TGTGCCAGCAGGCGAGGGTCCGGACTAGCATTCGCAGATACGCAGTATTTT
j_call: TRBJ2-3
v_call: TRBV7-2
clone_size: once
d_call: TRBD2

cdr3_aa: CASRAGQNFNYGYTF
cdr3_nt: TGCGCCAGCAGGGCCGGACAGAATTTTAACTATGGCTACACCTTC
j_call: TRBJ1-2
v_call: TRBV5-1
clone_size: NA
d_call: NA

cdr3_aa: CASSDLQEQETQYF
cdr3_nt: TGCGCCAGCAGCGATTTACAGGAACAAGAGACCCAGTACTTC
j_call: TRBJ2-5
v_call: TRBV10-1
clone_size: NA
d_call: NA

cdr3_aa: CASSTRDRKSYEQYF
cdr3_nt: TGTGCCAGCAGTACCCGGGACAGGAAGTCCTACGAGCAGTACTTC
j_call: TRBJ2-7
v_call: TRBV6-2/TRBV6-3
clone_size: NA
d_call: TRBD1

cdr3_aa: CASSEEGQPSYGYTF
cdr3_nt: TGTGCCAGCAGTGAAGAAGGACAGCCCAGCTATGGCTACACCTTC
j_call: TRBJ1-2
v_call: TRBV6-1
clone_size: NA
d_call: NA

cdr3_aa: CASSLSYGAGGPQHF
cdr3_nt: TGTGCCAGCAGTTTGAGCTACGGGGCGGGGGGGCCCCAGCATTTT
j_call: TRBJ1-5
v_call: TRBV27
clone_size: NA
d_call: NA

cdr3_aa: CASSLVQNTGELFF
cdr3_nt: TGCGCCAGCAGCTTGGTTCAAAACACCGGGGAGCTGTTTTTT
j_call: TRBJ2-2
v_call: TRBV5-1
clone_size: NA
d_call: NA

cdr3_aa: CASSSRGTQTYEQYF
cdr3_nt: TGTGCCAGCAGCTCTAGGGGAACACAAACCTACGAGCAGTACTTC
j_call: TRBJ2-7
v_call: TRBV7-2
clone_size: NA
d_call: NA

cdr3_aa: CASSSISYEQYF
cdr3_nt: TGTGCCAGCAGTTCTATCTCCTACGAGCAGTACTTC
j_call: TRBJ2-7
v_call: TRBV6-2/TRBV6-3
clone_size: NA
d_call: NA